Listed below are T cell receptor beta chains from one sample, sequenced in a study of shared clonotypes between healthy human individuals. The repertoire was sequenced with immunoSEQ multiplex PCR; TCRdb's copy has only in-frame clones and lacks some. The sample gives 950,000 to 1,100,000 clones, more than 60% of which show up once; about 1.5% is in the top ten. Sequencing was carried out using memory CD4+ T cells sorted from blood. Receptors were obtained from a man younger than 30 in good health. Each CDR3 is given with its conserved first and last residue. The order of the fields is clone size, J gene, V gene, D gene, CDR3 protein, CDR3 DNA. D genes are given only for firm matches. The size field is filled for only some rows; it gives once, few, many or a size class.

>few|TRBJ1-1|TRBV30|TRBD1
CAWTKPQGENTEAFF
TGTGCCTGGACCAAACCTCAGGGGGAAAACACTGAAGCTTTCTTT
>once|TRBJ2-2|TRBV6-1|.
CASRKGGESPGELFF
TGTGCCAGCAGGAAGGGCGGGGAATCCCCCGGGGAGCTGTTTTTT
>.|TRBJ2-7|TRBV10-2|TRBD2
CASTPKGLAGGQIYEQYF
TGCGCCAGCACGCCTAAGGGACTAGCGGGAGGGCAAATCTACGAGCAGTACTTC
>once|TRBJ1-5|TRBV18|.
CASSGTNSNQPQHF
TGTGCCAGCTCAGGGACAAATAGCAATCAGCCCCAGCATTTT
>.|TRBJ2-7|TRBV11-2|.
CASTTPRGRESYEQYF
TGTGCCAGCACCACCCCCCGAGGCAGGGAGTCCTACGAGCAGTACTTC
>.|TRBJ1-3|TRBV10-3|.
CAISDPGLSSGNTIYF
TGTGCCATCAGTGACCCAGGGCTCTCCTCTGGAAACACCATATATTTT
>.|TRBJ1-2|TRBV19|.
CASSLLSGTPRSGYTF
TGTGCCAGTAGTCTCCTTTCCGGGACACCTAGGAGCGGCTACACCTTC
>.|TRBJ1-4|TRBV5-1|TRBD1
CASSSPDRVGEKLFF
TGCGCCAGCAGCTCCCCGGACAGGGTGGGTGAAAAACTGTTTTTT
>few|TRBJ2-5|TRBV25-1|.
CASSYQWTGRGETQYF
TGTGCCAGCAGTTACCAGTGGACAGGGAGGGGAGAGACCCAGTACTTC
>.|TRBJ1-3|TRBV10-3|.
CATRTASGNTIYF
TGTGCCACCAGGACGGCCTCTGGAAACACCATATATTTT
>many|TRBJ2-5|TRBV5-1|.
CASSPAILDSRETQYF
TGCGCCAGCAGCCCCGCAATCTTAGACTCGAGGGAGACCCAGTACTTC
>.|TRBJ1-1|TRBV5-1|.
CASSLGFQGGDTEAFF
TGCGCCAGCAGCTTAGGTTTCCAGGGAGGGGACACTGAAGCTTTCTTT
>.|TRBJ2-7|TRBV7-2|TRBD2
CASSWVGTSGTYEQYF
TGTGCCAGCAGCTGGGTCGGCACTAGCGGAACCTACGAGCAGTACTTC
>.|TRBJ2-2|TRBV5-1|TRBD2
CASSLSSGTTGELFF
TGCGCCAGCAGCTTGAGTAGCGGGACCACCGGGGAGCTGTTTTTT
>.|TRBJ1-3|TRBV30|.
CAWSVLGGQKNTIYF
TGTGCCTGGAGTGTACTGGGGGGGCAAAAGAACACCATATATTTT
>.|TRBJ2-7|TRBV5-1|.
CASSIDRYEQYF
TGCGCCAGCAGCATAGACCGCTACGAGCAGTACTTC
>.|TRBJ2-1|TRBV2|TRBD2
CASSDSLAQYNEQFF
TGTGCCAGCAGTGATTCACTAGCGCAATACAATGAGCAGTTCTTC
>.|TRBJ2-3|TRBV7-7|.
CASSLGAGETDTQYF
TGTGCTAGCAGCTTAGGAGCGGGTGAAACAGATACGCAGTATTTT
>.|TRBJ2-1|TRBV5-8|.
CASSSSTGSYNEQFF
TGTGCCAGCAGCTCCAGTACGGGCTCCTACAATGAGCAGTTCTTC
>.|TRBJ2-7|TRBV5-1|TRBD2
CASSLLGTSGNYEQYF
TGCGCCAGCAGCCTCCTCGGGACTAGCGGAAACTACGAGCAGTACTTC
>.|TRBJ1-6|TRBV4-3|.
CASSQGQGSGPLHF
TGCGCCAGCAGCCAAGGGCAGGGGTCGGGTCCCCTCCACTTT
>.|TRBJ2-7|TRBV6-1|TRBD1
CASRMTGSSYEQYF
TGTGCCAGCAGGATGACAGGGAGCTCCTACGAGCAGTACTTC
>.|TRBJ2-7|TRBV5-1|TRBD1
CASSSTGVSNEQYF
TGCGCCAGCAGCTCCACAGGGGTATCCAACGAGCAGTACTTC
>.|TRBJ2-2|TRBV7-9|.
CASSLRGGPGELFF
TGTGCCAGCAGCCTAAGAGGGGGGCCCGGGGAGCTGTTTTTT
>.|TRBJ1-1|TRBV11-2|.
CASSYPGNTEAFF
TGTGCCAGCAGCTACCCGGGTAACACTGAAGCTTTCTTT
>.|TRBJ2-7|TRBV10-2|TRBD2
CASKRGAGDYEQYF
TGCGCCAGCAAGAGAGGAGCGGGAGATTACGAGCAGTACTTC
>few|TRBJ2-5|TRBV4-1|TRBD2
CASRHETGGQETQYF
TGCGCCAGCAGGCATGAGACGGGGGGACAAGAGACCCAGTACTTC